Here is one T cell receptor (beta chain) with its context. This CDR3 is 17 amino acids long. Looked up from germline, CDR1 is SNHLY and CDR2 is FYNNEI. Trimming at V came to 6 bases and at J to 5 bases, leaving 11 bases not matched to a gene. The sample is drawn from a study of cytomegalovirus exposure and HLA in healthy donors. On the study more broadly: Falling in the Caucasian-associated ancestry cluster were about four fifths of 398 genotyped donors.

PCR was performed using 60 Vbeta and 13 Jbeta primers. Using immunoSEQ multiplex PCR, the repertoire was profiled, and TCRdb retains in-frame clones only, with some absent. The sample has 160,000 or so clones; more than 65% are singletons. Sequences were obtained from PBMCs. The V and J genes are TRBV2 and TRBJ2-5; 14 bases match TRBD2. The sequence came from a man aged 18 to 30 in good health and CMV-seropositive. The CDR3 sequence is CASSGLAGGRGWETQYF. The CDR3 coding sequence is TGTGCCAGCAGCGGACTAGCGGGAGGCCGGGGGTGGGAGACCCAGTACTTC.